A single sample is the source of the 22 T cell receptor beta chains below, sequenced in a study of blood T cell repertoires in COVID-19. Sequencing used immunoSEQ multiplex PCR; TCRdb keeps in-frame clones, though not all of them. The sample includes more than 200,000 clones, about 85% of them seen just once. The sample taken for sequencing was PBMCs or T cells enriched from blood (not recorded which). The receptor set was obtained from a man aged 25 to 40 who had recovered from COVID-19.

This rearrangement joins TRBV7-9 to TRBJ1-4, with 10 bases identical to TRBD1. The CDR3 contains 17 residues. CDR1 and CDR2 (germline): SEHNR, FQNEAQ (reference sequence). V lost 4 bases and J lost 0; bases outside the gene matches: 5. CDR3 DNA: TGTGCCAGCAGCTGGGGACAGGGGCCCTCAACTAATGAAAAACTGTTTTTT. Translation gives CASSWGQGPSTNEKLFF.

DNA for the CDR3: TGCGCCAGCAGCTTGGGGCGGCGGCCGGGTTACTATGGCTACACCTTC. Translating it yields CASSLGRRPGYYGYTF. The V gene is TRBV5-1, the J gene TRBJ1-2, with no clear D. This CDR3 spans 16 amino acids. V shed 0 bases and J shed 3 bases, with 15 bases lying between them. Germline V CDR1 and CDR2: SGHRS, YFSETQ.

This chain links TRBV27 with TRBJ1-2; 7 nucleotides agree with TRBD1. Germline trimming cut 5 bases from V and 5 bases from J; bases unmatched to any gene: 2. Germline CDR1 and CDR2: MNHEY and SMNVEV (reference sequence). The CDR3 consists of 12 residues. CDR3 bases: TGTGCCAGCAGTCCCAGGGGGTATGGCTACACCTTC. It codes for CASSPRGYGYTF.

The rearrangement links TRBV28 to TRBJ2-1, with 12 positions matching TRBD2. This CDR3 has 14 amino acids. CDR1 and CDR2 from the germline V gene are MDHEN and SYDVKM. The V and J ends lost 10 bases and 4 bases, in that order; junction bases with no gene match: 5. Here the CDR3 DNA reads TGTGCCACCGATACTAGCGGGAGGTACAATGAGCAGTTCTTC. Translating gives CATDTSGRYNEQFF.

The CDR3 DNA is TGCAGCGTTTTGACAGGCCCCTACGAGCAGTACTTC. This encodes CSVLTGPYEQYF. The chain carries TRBV29-1 and TRBJ2-7; possible D gene TRBD1, 6 bases. The length of the CDR3 is 12 residues. Trimming stripped 5 bases from V and 2 bases from J, with 10 bases between. Germline V gives CDR1 SQVTM, CDR2 ANQGSEA.

This clone came up many times. This chain links TRBV7-9 with TRBJ1-1; a possible D gene is TRBD1 (6 bases). The CDR3 spans 11 residues. V was shortened by 5 bases and J by 8 bases, with 9 bases between the two germline ends. The V gene's germline CDR1 is SEHNR and CDR2 FQNEAQ (reference sequence). CDR3 DNA: TGTGCCAGCAGCCCCGGGACAGAAGCTTTCTTT. It is translated as CASSPGTEAFF.

The chain couples TRBV5-6 to TRBJ2-5; no reliable D call. CDR3 size: 15 residues. V lost 0 bases and J 5 bases, leaving 14 bases between the germline ends. Germline loops: CDR1 SGHDT, CDR2 YYEEEE. The CDR3 DNA reads as TGTGCCAGCAGCTTGGTAGTCTATAATGAGGAGACCCAGTACTTC. Its translation: CASSLVVYNEETQYF.

This chain links TRBV4-2 with TRBJ1-4, with 10 bases fitting TRBD1. After removal of 4 bases from V and 6 bases from J, the junction contained 5 bases not matched to a gene. This CDR3 spans 15 amino acids. Germline loops: CDR1 LGHNA, CDR2 YNFKEQ. Written as DNA, the CDR3 is TGTGCCAGCAGCCCGTTGACAGGGGGCGATGAAAAACTGTTTTTT. Its protein is CASSPLTGGDEKLFF.

Of note for this clone: At the DNA level, this CDR3 is encoded by other sequences in the same sample as well. The chain employs TRBV20-1 and TRBJ2-7; the D is unclear. Germline CDR1 is DFQATT and CDR2 is SNEGSKA (reference sequence). V was clipped by 3 bases and J by 4 bases, with 4 bases between them. The CDR3 spans 10 residues. This CDR3 is CSASEYEQYF. The CDR3 DNA follows: TGCAGTGCTAGCGAGTACGAGCAGTACTTC.

The chain has TRBV30 and TRBJ2-5; TRBD1 is a possible D gene (5 bases). Germline CDR1 is GTSNPN and CDR2 is SVGIG (reference sequence). CDR3 length: 13 amino acids. V was clipped by 4 bases and J by 4 bases, with 13 bases between them. CDR3 DNA: TGTGCCTGGATTTCGAAGGGGCGAGAGACCCAGTACTTC. It is translated as CAWISKGRETQYF.

The rearrangement joins TRBV27 to TRBJ1-1; 7 nucleotides agree with TRBD1. The CDR3 contains 14 residues. Germline V gives CDR1 MNHEY, CDR2 SMNVEV (reference sequence). With V trimmed by 7 bases and J by 3 bases, 8 bases remained unmatched. The CDR3 here is CASNQIDRDTEAFF. The CDR3 DNA follows: TGTGCCAGCAACCAAATCGACAGGGACACTGAAGCTTTCTTT.

This chain links TRBV25-1 with TRBJ1-6; D not certain. The CDR3 covers 11 residues. The germline V and J ends were trimmed by 4 bases and 9 bases, with 4 bases remaining between them. Germline CDR1 reads MGHDK; CDR2 reads SYGVNS. CDR3 sequence: CASSGSSPLHF. CDR3 nucleotides: TGTGCCAGCAGTGGCAGTTCACCCCTCCACTTT.

The CDR3, as DNA: TGTGCCAGCACGCAGGCGAACACCGGGGAGCTGTTTTTT. It translates to CASTQANTGELFF. The rearrangement uses TRBV6-5 and TRBJ2-2, with unresolved D. This CDR3 region has 13 residues. V was trimmed by 7 bases and J by 0 bases, leaving 6 bases between them. Germline CDR1 and CDR2: MNHEY and SVGAGI.

This chain links TRBV3-1 (or the pseudogene TRBV3-2) with TRBJ2-5; 9 bases align to TRBD2. V gave up 0 bases and J gave up 1 base; unmatched junction bases: 3. This CDR3 region has 16 residues. Germline lookup yields CDR1 LGHDT and CDR2 YNNKEL (reference sequence). CDR3 DNA: TGTGCCAGCAGCCAAGATCGGCGGGGGGGCCAAGAGACCCAGTACTTC. Translation: CASSQDRRGGQETQYF.

This clone was observed once. The chain is built from TRBV7-9 and TRBJ1-3; D perhaps matches TRBD1 (6 bases). Germline assignment: CDR1 SEHNR and CDR2 FQNEAQ (reference sequence). V was trimmed by 3 bases and J by 4 bases, leaving 13 bases between them. The CDR3 contains 15 residues. For the CDR3, the DNA is TGTGCCAGCAGCTTCCCAGGGGCTTCGGGAAACACCATATATTTT. Encoded protein: CASSFPGASGNTIYF.

The chain combines TRBV6-6 with TRBJ2-2; D gene unclear. V lost 7 bases, J lost 5 bases, and 11 bases lay in between. From germline, CDR1 is MNHNY and CDR2 SVGAGI (reference sequence). The CDR3 runs 13 residues. CDR3 nucleotide sequence: TGTGCCAGCACCCAGAGGCGGACCGGGGAGCTGTTTTTT. This codes for CASTQRRTGELFF.

This sequence joins TRBV4-2 and TRBJ1-6, with TRBD1 identical over 9 bases. V was pared by 2 bases and J by 10 bases, with 6 bases of the junction left unmatched. Germline loops: CDR1 LGHNA, CDR2 YNFKEQ. The CDR3 spans 15 residues. In DNA, the CDR3 is TGTGCCAGCAGCCAACCGGGACAGGGTCTATCACCCCTCCACTTT. Its protein is CASSQPGQGLSPLHF.

The V gene is TRBV19, the J gene TRBJ2-7, with D maybe TRBD2 (6 bases). The CDR3 length is 13 residues. Trimming pared 3 bases from V and 7 bases from J, leaving 13 bases between. From germline, CDR1 is LNHDA and CDR2 SQIVND (reference sequence). CDR3 loop: CASSIRPGDEQYF. In DNA form, the CDR3 reads TGTGCCAGTAGTATCCGACCGGGGGATGAGCAGTACTTC.

The rearrangement uses TRBV2 and TRBJ2-2, with 7 positions matching TRBD2. The CDR3 length is 14 residues. V lost 3 bases, J lost 8 bases, and 6 bases stayed unmatched. CDR1 and CDR2 (germline): SNHLY, FYNNEI. The CDR3 spells CASSDQGLHGELFF. The CDR3 DNA sequence: TGTGCCAGCAGTGATCAGGGACTACATGGGGAGCTGTTTTTT.

This chain uses TRBV7-9 with TRBJ2-2, with D unclear. The CDR3 length is 14 residues. Deletions cut 5 bases from V and 0 bases from J, with 7 bases between. Per germline, CDR1 SEHNR and CDR2 FQNEAQ (reference sequence). The CDR3 region is CASSPTANTGELFF. In DNA form, the CDR3 reads TGTGCCAGCAGCCCCACGGCGAACACCGGGGAGCTGTTTTTT.

The rearrangement joins TRBV6-5 to TRBJ2-7; possible D gene TRBD2, 5 bases. Germline V gene lookup returns CDR1 MNHEY and CDR2 SVGAGI. V was shortened by 7 bases and J by 6 bases, with 19 bases between the two germline ends. The CDR3 sequence is 14 residues long. CDR3 residues: CASIREYYRGEQYF. CDR3 coding DNA: TGTGCCAGCATCCGCGAGTACTACCGGGGCGAGCAGTACTTC.

The chain couples TRBV4-3 to TRBJ2-1; TRBD2 is a possible D gene (6 bases). Trimming took off 4 bases at V and 4 bases at J, with 14 bases between the two ends. The CDR3 contains 15 residues. CDR1 and CDR2 from the germline V gene are LGHNA and YSLEER. This chain's CDR3 is CASSPHSGGYNEQFF. DNA of the CDR3: TGCGCCAGCAGCCCGCACAGTGGGGGGTACAATGAGCAGTTCTTC.